Each of the 15 T cell receptor beta chains below was sequenced from the same sample in a study of beta chain features in type 1 diabetes (dated by TCRdb to the late 2010s). Libraries were built with the immunoSEQ multiplex PCR assay. The entire isolated RNA was reverse transcribed using the High Capacity cDNA Reverse Transcription Kit, and thus expressed TCRB transcripts were sequenced. TCRdb retrieved this table from immuneACCESS and kept in-frame rearrangements only. Not all clones are present; in checked studies, unresolved V genes account for under half, and no reason is known for the remainder. For this sample the table gives roughly 290,000 clones, of which about 15% were detected only once. The ten biggest clones cover roughly 0.015% of the sample. No antigen has been assigned to these receptors. Study-wide conclusions, independent of this receptor: In all four CD4+ subsets, TCRB CDR3 length was moderately but significantly shorter in type 1 diabetes patients.

The specimen sequenced was naive CD4+ T cells from blood. The sample's cell subset or site, from its label and the paper: true naive CD4+ T cells. These receptors all stem from a man aged 18 to 35 with type 1 diabetes.

This clone turned up a few times. The chain couples TRBV28 to TRBJ2-3, with D perhaps TRBD2 (7 bases). V was trimmed by 6 bases and J by 2 bases, leaving 18 bases between them. The CDR3 extends over 16 amino acids. In germline, CDR1 is MDHEN, CDR2 SYDVKM. CDR3 loop: CASSPLGAGATDTQYF. CDR3 DNA sequence: TGTGCCAGCAGCCCCCTAGGGGCGGGGGCCACAGATACGCAGTATTTT. Together with reference TRBV28 and TRBJ2-3, the CDR3 gives the full variable domain: DVKVTQSSRYLVKRTGEKVFLECVQDMDHENMFWYRQDPGLGLRLIYFSYDVKMKEKGDIPEGYSVSREKKERFSLILESASTNQTSMYLCASSPLGAGATDTQYFGPGTRLTVL.

A few counts support this clone. The chain uses TRBV27 and TRBJ2-2; D unclear. V lost 4 bases to trimming and J lost 4 bases, with 10 bases between them. This CDR3 is built from 14 residues. CDR1 and CDR2 (germline): MNHEY, SMNVEV (reference sequence). CDR3 DNA: TGTGCCAGCAGTTCTCGGTTTTCCACCGGGGAGCTGTTTTTT. Translating it yields CASSSRFSTGELFF.

This clone turned up a few times. The same CDR3 also results from other DNA sequences found in this sample. The rearrangement uses TRBV7-9 and TRBJ1-1; tentative D call: TRBD1 (6 bases). The CDR3 runs to 13 residues. CDR1 is SEHNR and CDR2 is FQNEAQ in the germline V gene (reference sequence). V was cut by 5 bases and J by 1 base, with 8 bases left in between. The CDR3 here is CASSQGGNTEAFF. CDR3 DNA sequence: TGTGCCAGCAGCCAAGGGGGGAACACTGAAGCTTTCTTT.

The gene calls are TRBV27 and TRBJ1-6; D uncertain. This CDR3 contains 13 residues. Germline CDR1 and CDR2: MNHEY and SMNVEV (reference sequence). V was trimmed by 5 bases and J by 5 bases, leaving 7 bases between them. In nucleotides, the CDR3 is TGTGCCAGCAGTCCTCTCCATAATTCACCCCTCCACTTT. It codes for CASSPLHNSPLHF.

V gene TRBV10-3 combines with J gene TRBJ2-7, with D tentatively TRBD1 (5 bases). The CDR3 has 14 residues. V lost 4 bases to trimming and J lost 8 bases, with 18 bases between them. Germline values: CDR1 ENHRY, CDR2 SYGVKD. DNA for the CDR3: TGTGCCATCAGTGCCCGGACGGACATGATCAAGCAGTACTTC. Translated, it gives CAISARTDMIKQYF.

A few counts support this clone. The CDR3 sequence: CASSSKIGWSIRDREYEQYF. In DNA, the CDR3 is TGTGCCAGCAGTTCAAAAATCGGATGGTCTATCCGGGACAGGGAGTACGAGCAGTACTTC. V gene TRBV7-6 combines with J gene TRBJ2-7; TRBD1 matches at 9 bases. V gave up 6 bases and J gave up 4 bases; unmatched junction bases: 25. Germline CDR1 SGHVS, CDR2 FNYEAQ. There are 20 residues in the CDR3.

This clone has a handful of counts. The chain joins TRBV5-1 to TRBJ1-5; D is unclear. CDR1 and CDR2 (germline): SGHRS, YFSETQ. This CDR3 comprises 15 residues. V was trimmed by 0 bases and J by 3 bases, leaving 10 bases between them. CDR3 coding DNA: TGCGCCAGCAGCTTGGCCTCGGGGTCCAATCAGCCCCAGCATTTT. Translation gives CASSLASGSNQPQHF.

V usage is TRBV6-5 and J usage is TRBJ1-1; TRBD1 is a possible D gene (6 bases). Per germline, CDR1 MNHEY and CDR2 SVGAGI. Trimming stripped 5 bases from V and 0 bases from J, with 10 bases between. This CDR3 region has 14 residues. CDR3 protein: CASSRTVMNTEAFF. The DNA for the CDR3 is TGTGCCAGCAGTAGGACAGTCATGAACACTGAAGCTTTCTTT.

As DNA, the CDR3 is TGTGCCAGCAGGTTACAGGGGGCCGGAGATACGCAGTATTTT. Encoded protein: CASRLQGAGDTQYF. This chain links TRBV7-2 with TRBJ2-3, with 9 positions matching TRBD1. This CDR3 region has 14 residues. V lost 6 bases to trimming and J lost 5 bases; unmatched junction nucleotides: 6. Looked up from germline, CDR1 is SGHTA and CDR2 is FQGNSA. Full variable domain (remainder filled in from reference TRBV7-2 and TRBJ2-3): GAGVSQSPSNKVTEKGKDVELRCDPISGHTALYWYRQSLGQGLEFLIYFQGNSAPDKSGLPSDRFSAERTGGSVSTLTIQRTQQEDSAVYLCASRLQGAGDTQYFGPGTRLTVL.

The chain links TRBV27 to TRBJ2-5, with 9 positions matching TRBD2. The CDR3 is 16 amino acids. Trimming removed 2 bases from V and 5 bases from J; junction bases left unmatched: 9. CDR1 and CDR2 (germline): MNHEY, SMNVEV (reference sequence). CDR3 region: CASSLTVAGAWETQYF. As DNA, the CDR3 is TGTGCCAGCAGTTTAACAGTAGCGGGAGCCTGGGAGACCCAGTACTTC.

The chain is built from TRBV7-9 and TRBJ2-3; 9 nucleotides line up with TRBD2. The V segment lost 1 base and the J segment 6 bases; nucleotides outside the gene matches: 14. Looked up from germline, CDR1 is SEHNR and CDR2 is FQNEAQ (reference sequence). The CDR3 runs 18 residues. CDR3 in amino acids: CASSLVSRGGPPADTQYF. CDR3 in DNA: TGTGCCAGCAGCTTAGTTTCGCGGGGGGGCCCTCCCGCCGATACGCAGTATTTT. The entire variable domain, with the rest obtained from reference TRBV7-9 and TRBJ2-3, is as follows: DTGVSQNPRHKITKRGQNVTFRCDPISEHNRLYWYRQTLGQGPEFLTYFQNEAQLEKSRLLSDRFSAERPKGSFSTLEIQRTEQGDSAMYLCASSLVSRGGPPADTQYFGPGTRLTVL.

The V call is TRBV19, the J call TRBJ1-5; D is possibly TRBD1 (6 bases). The CDR3 covers 16 residues. Trimming removed 3 bases from V and 1 base from J, with 13 bases in between. CDR1 and CDR2 (germline): LNHDA, SQIVND (reference sequence). Here the CDR3 reads CASSMEQGGSNQPQHF. In DNA, the CDR3 is TGTGCCAGTAGTATGGAACAGGGAGGGAGCAATCAGCCCCAGCATTTT.

This sequence joins TRBV30 and TRBJ2-1; D may be TRBD2 (6 bases). Per germline, CDR1 GTSNPN and CDR2 SVGIG (reference sequence). The CDR3 is 14 residues long. V was cut by 5 bases and J by 0 bases, with 11 bases left in between. DNA of the CDR3: TGTGCCTGGGAGGCGGGGAGCTCCTACAATGAGCAGTTCTTC. Translated: CAWEAGSSYNEQFF. Combining the CDR3 with reference TRBV30 and TRBJ2-1 gives the whole variable domain SQTIHQWPATLVQPVGSPLSLECTVEGTSNPNLYWYRQAAGRGLQLLFYSVGIGQISSEVPQNLSASRPQDRQFILSSKKLLLSDSGFYLCAWEAGSSYNEQFFGPGTRLTVL.

The V and J genes are TRBV18 and TRBJ1-5; D unresolved. The CDR3 covers 13 residues. Germline V gives CDR1 KGHSH, CDR2 LQKENI. V shed 3 bases and J shed 4 bases, with 7 bases lying between them. DNA for the CDR3: TGTGCCAGCTCACCTGACAAGAATCAGCCCCAGCATTTT. This encodes CASSPDKNQPQHF.

This clone was picked up one time. This chain joins TRBV10-3 and TRBJ2-1; TRBD2 aligns across 12 bases. The CDR3 covers 17 residues. Per germline, CDR1 ENHRY and CDR2 SYGVKD. Trimming at V came to 10 bases and at J to 12 bases, leaving 22 bases not matched to a gene. CDR3 residues: CATGDGQASGGAGWQFF. Here the CDR3 DNA reads TGTGCCACGGGGGACGGCCAGGCTAGCGGGGGGGCCGGCTGGCAGTTCTTC.